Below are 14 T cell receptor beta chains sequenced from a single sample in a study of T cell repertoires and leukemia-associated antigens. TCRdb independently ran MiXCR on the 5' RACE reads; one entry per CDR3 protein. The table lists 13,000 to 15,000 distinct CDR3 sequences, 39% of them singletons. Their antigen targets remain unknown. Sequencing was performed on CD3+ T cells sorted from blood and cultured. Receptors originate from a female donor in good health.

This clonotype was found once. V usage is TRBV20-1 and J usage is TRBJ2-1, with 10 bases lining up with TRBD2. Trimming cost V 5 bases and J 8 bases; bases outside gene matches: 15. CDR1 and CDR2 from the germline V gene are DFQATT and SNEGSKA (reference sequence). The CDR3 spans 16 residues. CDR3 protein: CSAESLAGAGGDEQFF. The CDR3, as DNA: TGCAGTGCTGAATCCCTAGCGGGAGCTGGTGGGGATGAGCAGTTCTTC.

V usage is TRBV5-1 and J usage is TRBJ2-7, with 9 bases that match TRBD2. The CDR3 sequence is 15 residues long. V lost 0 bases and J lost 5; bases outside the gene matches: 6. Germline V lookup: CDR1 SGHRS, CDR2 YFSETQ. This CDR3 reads CASSLASGRFDEQYF. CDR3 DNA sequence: TGCGCCAGCAGCTTGGCCAGCGGGAGGTTCGACGAGCAGTACTTC.

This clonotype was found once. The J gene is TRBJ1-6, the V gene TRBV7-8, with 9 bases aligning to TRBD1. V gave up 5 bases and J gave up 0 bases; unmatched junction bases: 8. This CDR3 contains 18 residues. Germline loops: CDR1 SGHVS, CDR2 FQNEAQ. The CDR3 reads CASSATQTGGSYNSPLHF. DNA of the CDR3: TGTGCCAGCAGCGCCACCCAGACAGGGGGCTCCTATAATTCACCCCTCCACTTT.

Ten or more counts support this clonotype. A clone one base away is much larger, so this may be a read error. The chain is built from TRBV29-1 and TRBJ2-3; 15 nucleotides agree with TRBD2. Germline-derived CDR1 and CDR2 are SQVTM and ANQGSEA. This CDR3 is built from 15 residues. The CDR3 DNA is TGCAGCGTTGTGGGGACTAGCGGGAGGACAGATACGCAGTGTTTT. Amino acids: CSVVGTSGRTDTQCF.

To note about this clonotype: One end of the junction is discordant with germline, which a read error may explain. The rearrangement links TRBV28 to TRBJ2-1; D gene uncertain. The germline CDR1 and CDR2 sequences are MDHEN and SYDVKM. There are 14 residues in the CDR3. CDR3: CAGSFPHLNNEQFF. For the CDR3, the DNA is TGTGCCGGCAGCTTTCCCCACTTGAACAATGAGCAGTTCTTC.

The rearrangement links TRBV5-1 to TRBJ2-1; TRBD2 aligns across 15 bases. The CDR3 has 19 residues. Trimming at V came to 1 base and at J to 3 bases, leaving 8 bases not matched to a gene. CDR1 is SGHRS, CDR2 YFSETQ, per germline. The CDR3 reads CASSLLIGLAGGSYNEQFF. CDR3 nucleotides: TGCGCCAGCAGCTTGCTAATCGGACTAGCGGGAGGGAGCTACAATGAGCAGTTCTTC.

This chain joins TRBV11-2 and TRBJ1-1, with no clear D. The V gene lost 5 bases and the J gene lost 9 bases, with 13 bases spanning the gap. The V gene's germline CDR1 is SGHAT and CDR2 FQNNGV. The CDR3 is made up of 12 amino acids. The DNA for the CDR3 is TGTGCCAGCAGCCGTCGGTTGGCCCAAGCTTTCTTT. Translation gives CASSRRLAQAFF. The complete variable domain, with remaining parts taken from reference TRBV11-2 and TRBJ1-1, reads EAGVAQSPRYKIIEKRQSVAFWCNPISGHATLYWYQQILGQGPKLLIQFQNNGVVDDSQLPKDRFSAERLKGVDSTLKIQPAKLEDSAVYLCASSRRLAQAFFGQGTRLTVV.

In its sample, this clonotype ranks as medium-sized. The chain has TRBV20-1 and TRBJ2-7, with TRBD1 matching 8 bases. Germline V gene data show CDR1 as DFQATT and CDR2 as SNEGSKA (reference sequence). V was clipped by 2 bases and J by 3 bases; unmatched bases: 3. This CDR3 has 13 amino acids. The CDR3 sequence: CSARTGGFYEQYF. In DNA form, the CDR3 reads TGCAGTGCTAGAACAGGGGGTTTCTACGAGCAGTACTTC.

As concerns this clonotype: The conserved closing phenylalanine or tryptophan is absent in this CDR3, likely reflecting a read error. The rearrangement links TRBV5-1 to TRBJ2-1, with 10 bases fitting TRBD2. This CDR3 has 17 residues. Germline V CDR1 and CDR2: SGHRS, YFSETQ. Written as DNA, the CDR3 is TGCGCCAGCAGCCCCCAGTACTTAGCGGGAGGAGTAAATGAACAGTTCCTC. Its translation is CASSPQYLAGGVNEQFL.

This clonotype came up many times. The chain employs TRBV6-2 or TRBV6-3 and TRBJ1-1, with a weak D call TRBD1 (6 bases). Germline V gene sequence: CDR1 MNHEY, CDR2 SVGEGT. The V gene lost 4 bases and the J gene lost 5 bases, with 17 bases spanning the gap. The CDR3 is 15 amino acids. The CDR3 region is CASSSHQGKWTEAFF. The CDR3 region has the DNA TGTGCCAGCAGTTCCCACCAGGGGAAGTGGACTGAAGCTTTCTTT.

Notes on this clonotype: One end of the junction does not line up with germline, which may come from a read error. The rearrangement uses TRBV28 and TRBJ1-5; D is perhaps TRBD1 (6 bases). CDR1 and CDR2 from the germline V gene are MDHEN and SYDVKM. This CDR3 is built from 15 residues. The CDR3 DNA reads TGTGCCAGCGGTTTCGCAGGGGCTATCAATCAGCCCCAGCATTTT. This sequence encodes CASGFAGAINQPQHF.

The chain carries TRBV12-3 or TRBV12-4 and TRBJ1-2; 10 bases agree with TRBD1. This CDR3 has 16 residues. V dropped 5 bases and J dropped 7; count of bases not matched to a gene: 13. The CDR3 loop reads CASSRASDRGQSGYTF. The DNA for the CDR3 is TGTGCCAGCAGTCGGGCTAGCGACAGGGGGCAGAGTGGCTACACCTTC.

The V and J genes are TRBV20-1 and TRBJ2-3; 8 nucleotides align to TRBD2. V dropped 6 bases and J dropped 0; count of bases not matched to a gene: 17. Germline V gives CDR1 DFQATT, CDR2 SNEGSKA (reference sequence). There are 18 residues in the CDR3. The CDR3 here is CSAHLEVAGRASTDTQYF. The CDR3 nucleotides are TGCAGTGCACACCTGGAGGTAGCGGGAAGGGCTAGCACAGATACGCAGTATTTT.

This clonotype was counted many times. Here the CDR3 DNA reads TGTGCCAGCAGCTCGACAGGGAATACTGAAGCTTTCTTT. This gives the protein CASSSTGNTEAFF. The chain couples TRBV11-2 to TRBJ1-1; 7 bases fit TRBD1. The germline V gene has CDR1 SGHAT and CDR2 FQNNGV. The CDR3 is made up of 13 amino acids. Germline trimming cut 4 bases from V and 5 bases from J; bases unmatched to any gene: 4. Full variable domain (rest looked up from reference TRBV11-2 and TRBJ1-1): EAGVAQSPRYKIIEKRQSVAFWCNPISGHATLYWYQQILGQGPKLLIQFQNNGVVDDSQLPKDRFSAERLKGVDSTLKIQPAKLEDSAVYLCASSSTGNTEAFFGQGTRLTVV.